The rows below give T cell receptor beta chains drawn from one sample of a study of blood T cell repertoires in COVID-19. Profiled with immunoSEQ multiplex PCR; TCRdb holds only in-frame clones, not every one. This table has around 120,000 clones, 60% to 85% appearing once. The sequenced material came from peripheral blood. These receptors were obtained from a man in his 70s with acute or convalescent COVID-19. CDR3s include the opening cysteine and the closing phenylalanine or tryptophan. Each record gives: J gene, clone size, D gene, V gene, CDR3 DNA, CDR3 protein. D genes are given only for firm matches. Only part of the rows carry a size: once, few, many, or a class if the clone is expanded.

j_call: TRBJ1-1
clone_size: -
d_call: TRBD1
v_call: TRBV5-1
cdr3_nt: TGCGCCAGCAGCGTCGACTACCGGGACAGTGAAGCTTTCTTT
cdr3_aa: CASSVDYRDSEAFF

j_call: TRBJ2-7
clone_size: -
d_call: -
v_call: TRBV30
cdr3_nt: TGTGCCTGGAGTGTATGGCAGACCTACGAGCAGTACTTC
cdr3_aa: CAWSVWQTYEQYF

j_call: TRBJ2-5
clone_size: -
d_call: TRBD2
v_call: TRBV19
cdr3_nt: TGTGCCAGTAGTATAGACGAGGCGGGGGGGACCCAGTACTTC
cdr3_aa: CASSIDEAGGTQYF

j_call: TRBJ1-1
clone_size: few
d_call: -
v_call: TRBV7-9
cdr3_nt: TGTGCCAGCAGACATGACTGGGGAGTTTCTGAAGCTTTCTTT
cdr3_aa: CASRHDWGVSEAFF

j_call: TRBJ1-1
clone_size: -
d_call: -
v_call: TRBV5-5
cdr3_nt: TGTGCCAGCAGCTCGTACGCTATGGTCGTCGGGGATGACACTGAAGCTTTCTTT
cdr3_aa: CASSSYAMVVGDDTEAFF

j_call: TRBJ1-1
clone_size: -
d_call: -
v_call: TRBV19
cdr3_nt: TGTGCCAGTAGTATGGGAGACAGGAGAAATACTGAAGCTTTCTTT
cdr3_aa: CASSMGDRRNTEAFF

j_call: TRBJ2-2
clone_size: -
d_call: -
v_call: TRBV7-2
cdr3_nt: TGTGCCAGCCTCACCGGGACTCCGAACACCGGGGAGCTGTTTTTT
cdr3_aa: CASLTGTPNTGELFF

j_call: TRBJ2-7
clone_size: -
d_call: -
v_call: TRBV5-6
cdr3_nt: TGTGCCAGCAGCTTAGTTGAGATTGGCGAGCAGTACTTC
cdr3_aa: CASSLVEIGEQYF

j_call: TRBJ2-1
clone_size: -
d_call: TRBD1
v_call: TRBV27
cdr3_nt: TGTGCCAGCAGTTTTGACAGGGGGTCCTACAATGAGCAGTTCTTC
cdr3_aa: CASSFDRGSYNEQFF

j_call: TRBJ1-1
clone_size: -
d_call: TRBD1
v_call: TRBV6-5
cdr3_nt: TGTGCCAGCAGTAGGGACAGGGGTTGGAACACTGAAGCTTTCTTT
cdr3_aa: CASSRDRGWNTEAFF

j_call: TRBJ1-3
clone_size: -
d_call: -
v_call: TRBV11-3
cdr3_nt: TGTGCCAGCAGCGAAGGGGATTCCTCTGGAAACACCATATATTTT
cdr3_aa: CASSEGDSSGNTIYF